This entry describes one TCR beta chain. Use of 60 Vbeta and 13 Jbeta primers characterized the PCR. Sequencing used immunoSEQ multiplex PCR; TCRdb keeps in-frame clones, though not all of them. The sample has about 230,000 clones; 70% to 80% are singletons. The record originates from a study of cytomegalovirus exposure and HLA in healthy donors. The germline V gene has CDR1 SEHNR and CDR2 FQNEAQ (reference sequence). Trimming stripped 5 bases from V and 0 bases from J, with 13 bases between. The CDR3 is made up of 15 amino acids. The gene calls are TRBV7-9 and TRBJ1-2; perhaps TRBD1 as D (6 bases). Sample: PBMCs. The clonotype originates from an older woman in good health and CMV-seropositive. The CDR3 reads CASSPQGRANYGYTF. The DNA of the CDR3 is TGTGCCAGCAGCCCGCAGGGGCGAGCTAACTATGGCTACACCTTC.